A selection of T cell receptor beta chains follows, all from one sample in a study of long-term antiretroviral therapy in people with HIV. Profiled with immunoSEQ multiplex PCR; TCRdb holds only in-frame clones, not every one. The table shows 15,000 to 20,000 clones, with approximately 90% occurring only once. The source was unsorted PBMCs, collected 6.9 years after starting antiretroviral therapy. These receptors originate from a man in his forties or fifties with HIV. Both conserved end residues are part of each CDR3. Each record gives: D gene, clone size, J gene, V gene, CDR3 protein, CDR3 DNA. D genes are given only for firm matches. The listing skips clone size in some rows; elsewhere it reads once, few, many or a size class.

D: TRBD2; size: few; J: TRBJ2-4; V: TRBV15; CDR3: CATSRGLAGGIQYF; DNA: TGTGCCACCAGCAGAGGACTAGCGGGAGGCATTCAGTACTTC
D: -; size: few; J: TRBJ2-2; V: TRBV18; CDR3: CASSPFAATNTGELFF; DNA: TGTGCCAGCTCACCCTTCGCAGCAACGAACACCGGGGAGCTGTTTTTT
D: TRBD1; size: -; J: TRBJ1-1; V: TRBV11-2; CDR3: CASSFGGTGKTFF; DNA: TGTGCCAGCAGCTTCGGGGGGACAGGGAAAACTTTCTTT
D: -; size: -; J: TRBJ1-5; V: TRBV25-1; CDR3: CASSQDSLNQPQHF; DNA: TGTGCCAGCAGTCAGGACAGTCTCAATCAGCCCCAGCATTTT
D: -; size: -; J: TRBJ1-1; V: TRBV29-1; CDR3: CSVAGDGQNTEAFF; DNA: TGCAGCGTTGCCGGGGACGGCCAGAACACTGAAGCTTTCTTT
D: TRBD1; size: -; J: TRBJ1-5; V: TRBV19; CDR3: CASTPGQYSNQPQHF; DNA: TGTGCCAGTACCCCGGGACAGTATAGCAATCAGCCCCAGCATTTT
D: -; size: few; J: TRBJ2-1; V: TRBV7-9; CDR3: CASSFGSGPFNEQFF; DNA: TGTGCCAGCAGCTTTGGCAGCGGGCCCTTCAATGAGCAGTTCTTC
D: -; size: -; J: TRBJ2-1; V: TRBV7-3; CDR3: CASSSSNNEQFF; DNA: TGTGCCAGCAGCTCTTCAAACAATGAGCAGTTCTTC
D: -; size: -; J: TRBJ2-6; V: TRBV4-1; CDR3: CASSHRGGGPGANVLTF; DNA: TGCGCCAGCAGCCACAGAGGGGGGGGCCCCGGGGCCAACGTCCTGACTTTC
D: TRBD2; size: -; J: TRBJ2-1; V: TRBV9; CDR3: CASSVGLAGSPFLVQFF; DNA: TGTGCCAGCAGCGTAGGTCTAGCGGGATCCCCTTTTTTAGTGCAGTTCTTC
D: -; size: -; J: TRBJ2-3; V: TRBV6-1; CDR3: CASSESQGPDTQYF; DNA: TGTGCCAGCAGTGAAAGTCAGGGTCCGGATACGCAGTATTTT
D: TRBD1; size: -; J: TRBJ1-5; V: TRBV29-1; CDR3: CSSLQGVVKPQHF; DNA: TGCAGCTCGTTGCAGGGGGTCGTCAAGCCCCAGCATTTT
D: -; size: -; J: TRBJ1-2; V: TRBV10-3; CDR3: CAISEAGTVYGYTF; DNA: TGTGCCATCAGTGAGGCTGGGACGGTCTATGGCTACACCTTC
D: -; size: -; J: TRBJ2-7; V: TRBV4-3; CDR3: CASSQERGDSYEQYF; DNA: TGCGCCAGCAGCCAAGAGAGGGGGGATTCCTACGAGCAGTACTTC
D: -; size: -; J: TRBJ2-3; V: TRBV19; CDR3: CASRTGLSSYTQYF; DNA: TGTGCCAGTAGAACGGGACTCTCTTCTTATACGCAGTATTTT
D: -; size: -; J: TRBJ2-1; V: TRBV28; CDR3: CASSPLPGDSPSYNEQFF; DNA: TGTGCCAGCAGTCCCCTTCCCGGTGATAGTCCCTCCTACAATGAGCAGTTCTTC
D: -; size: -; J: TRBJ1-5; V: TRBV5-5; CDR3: CASSPWTDSNQPQHF; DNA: TGTGCCAGCAGCCCCTGGACGGATAGCAATCAGCCCCAGCATTTT
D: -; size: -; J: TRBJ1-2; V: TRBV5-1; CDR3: CASSSGIGYTF; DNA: TGCGCCAGCAGTTCGGGGATTGGCTACACCTTC
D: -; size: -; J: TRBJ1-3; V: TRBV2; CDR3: CASRPGSGNTIYF; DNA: TGTGCCAGCAGGCCGGGCTCTGGAAACACCATATATTTT
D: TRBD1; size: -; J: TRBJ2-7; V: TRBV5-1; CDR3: CASSVSGQGVYEQYF; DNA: TGCGCCAGCAGCGTTTCGGGACAGGGGGTCTACGAGCAGTACTTC
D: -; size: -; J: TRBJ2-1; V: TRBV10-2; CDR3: CASSAGQGAYNEQFF; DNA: TGCGCCAGCAGTGCGGGGCAGGGAGCGTACAATGAGCAGTTCTTC